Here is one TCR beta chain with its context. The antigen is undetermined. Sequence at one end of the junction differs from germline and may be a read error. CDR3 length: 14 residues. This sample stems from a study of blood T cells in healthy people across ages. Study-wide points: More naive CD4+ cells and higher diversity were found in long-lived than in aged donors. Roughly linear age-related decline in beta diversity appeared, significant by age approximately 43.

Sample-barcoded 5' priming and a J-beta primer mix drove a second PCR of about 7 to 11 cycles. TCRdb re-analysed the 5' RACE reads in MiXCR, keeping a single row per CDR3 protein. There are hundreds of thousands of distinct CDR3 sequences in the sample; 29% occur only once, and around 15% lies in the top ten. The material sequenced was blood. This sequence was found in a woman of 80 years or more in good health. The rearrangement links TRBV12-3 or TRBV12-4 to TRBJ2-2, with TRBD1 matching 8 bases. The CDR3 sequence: CASRRRQGTGERFF. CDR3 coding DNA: TGTGCCAGCAGACGTCGACAGGGGACCGGGGAGCGGTTTTTT.